This T cell receptor beta chain was observed in a study of T cells after yellow fever vaccination. TCRdb called the 5' RACE reads again in MiXCR, with one record for every CDR3 protein. Found here are around 310,000 distinct CDR3 sequences, approximately 3.9% of them singletons; the top ten hold 24%. This clonotype has ten or more counts. The sequencing here drew on PBMCs, taken 5 days after the yellow fever booster vaccination. This clonotype originated in a man between 18 and 35 years old who received the YFV17D yellow fever vaccine.

Written as DNA, the CDR3 is TGCGCCAGCAGCCAAGCACAGGGGGTCGGGGAGACCCAGTACTTC. It is translated as CASSQAQGVGETQYF. The chain joins TRBV4-3 to TRBJ2-5, with 8 positions matching TRBD1. V dropped 1 base and J dropped 5; count of bases not matched to a gene: 6. The germline gives CDR1 LGHNA, CDR2 YSLEER. This CDR3 is built from 15 residues.